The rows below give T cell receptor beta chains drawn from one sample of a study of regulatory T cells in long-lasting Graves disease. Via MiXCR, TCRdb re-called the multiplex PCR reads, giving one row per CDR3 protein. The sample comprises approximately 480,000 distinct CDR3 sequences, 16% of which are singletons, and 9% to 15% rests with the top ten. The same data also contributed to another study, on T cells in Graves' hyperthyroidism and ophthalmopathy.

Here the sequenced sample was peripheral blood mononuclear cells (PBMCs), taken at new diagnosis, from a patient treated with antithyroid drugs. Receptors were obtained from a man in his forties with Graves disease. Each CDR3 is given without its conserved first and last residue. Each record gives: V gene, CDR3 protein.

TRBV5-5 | ASSLAPLSSYNEQF
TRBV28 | ASSPRQGLNYEQY
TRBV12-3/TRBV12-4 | ASSFPSETQY
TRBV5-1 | ASSRRKGGQLRNTIY
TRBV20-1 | SAREGEGNTEAF
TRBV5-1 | ASTRVPQETQY
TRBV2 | ASSVRLAGATETQY
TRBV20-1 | SARVLGNTIY
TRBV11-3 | ASSLRSALGEQY
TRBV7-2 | ASSKGSGNEQF
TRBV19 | ASTPRGATHEQY
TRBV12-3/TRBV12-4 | ASSPRQSASTNTEAF
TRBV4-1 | ASSQGQGLGYEQY
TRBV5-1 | ASSLSGGSVKETQY
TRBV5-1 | ASSPGLAGSYNEQF
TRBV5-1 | ASSRAEGPYNTEAF
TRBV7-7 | ASSFSRNTEAF
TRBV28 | ASSPYGTPNYEQY
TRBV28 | ASSARITGELF
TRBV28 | ASSQLPLDAETQY
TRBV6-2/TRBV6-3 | ASRSLGLALETQY
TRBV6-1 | ASSAPSGVYYEQY
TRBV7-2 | ASSFDRGHYEQY
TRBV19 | ASSITSGGGPGANVLT
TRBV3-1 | ASSQDTVSSYEQY
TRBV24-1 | ATSENAAGGSAEQF
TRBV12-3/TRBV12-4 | ASTNQTSMYLCAAMGGFSYEQY
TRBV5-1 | ASSLGATMNTEAF
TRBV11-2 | ASSLFPGKLKREKLF